This TCR beta chain was retrieved from a study of cytomegalovirus exposure and HLA in healthy donors. Whole-study results and caveats: Among TCR beta chains of equal frequency, HLA-associated ones were more clonally expanded in a later analysis. When analyzed later, a missense DCLRE1C variant was found to be linked to TCR beta V- and J-gene trimming. It has been reported that TCR beta sequences accurately predicted the HLA-A and HLA-B alleles of most subjects.

PCR primers comprised 60 Vbeta and 13 Jbeta primers. Here immunoSEQ multiplex PCR was the method, and the copy in TCRdb shows in-frame clones only, minus some. The profile shows 130,000 or so clones, around 65% of them singletons. Concerning this clone itself: Its cognate antigen is unknown.

This receptor was identified in a male donor in good health and CMV-seronegative. The sequenced sample consisted of PBMCs.

CDR3 amino acids: CASSFTRDWPAYEQYF. As DNA, the CDR3 is TGTGCCAGCAGCTTTACCAGGGACTGGCCAGCCTACGAGCAGTACTTC. J is TRBJ2-7 and V is TRBV7-2, with D possibly being TRBD2 (6 bases). The V and J ends lost 3 bases and 2 bases respectively, with 17 bases between them. CDR1 is SGHTA, CDR2 FQGNSA, per germline. CDR3 length: 16 amino acids.